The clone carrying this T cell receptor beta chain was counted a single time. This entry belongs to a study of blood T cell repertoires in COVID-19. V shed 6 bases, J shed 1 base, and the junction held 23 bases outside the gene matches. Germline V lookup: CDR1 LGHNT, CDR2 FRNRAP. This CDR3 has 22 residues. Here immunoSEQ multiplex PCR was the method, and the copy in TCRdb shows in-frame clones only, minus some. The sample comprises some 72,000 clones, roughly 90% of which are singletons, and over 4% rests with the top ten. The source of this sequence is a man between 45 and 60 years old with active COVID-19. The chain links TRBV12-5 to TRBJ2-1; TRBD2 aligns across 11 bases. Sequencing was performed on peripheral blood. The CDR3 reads CASGLLPIFGLAGPQSYNEQFF. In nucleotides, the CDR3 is TGTGCTAGTGGCCTTCTCCCTATTTTTGGACTAGCGGGTCCTCAATCCTACAATGAGCAGTTCTTC.